This T cell receptor beta chain was captured in a study of T-cell memory formation after mild COVID-19. Points from the study as a whole: Most CD4+ clones that shrank were in CM and EM, while CD8+ ones turned up in EMRA. Memory cells collected pre-infection included some clones that later responded, suggesting cross-reactive memory joined.

TCRdb analysed the 5' RACE reads with MiXCR anew, one entry per CDR3 protein. Of approximately 250,000 distinct CDR3 sequences listed, approximately 15% are singletons. With respect to this clonotype: Its matching antigen is unknown.

Trimming removed 2 bases from V and 5 bases from J, with 9 bases in between. Germline-derived CDR1 and CDR2 are SEHNR and FQNEAQ (reference sequence). The CDR3 spans 13 residues. Material for sequencing was PBMCs or a T cell subset sorted from them (not recorded which). The rearrangement uses TRBV7-9 and TRBJ1-2; D not resolved. This clonotype was obtained from a man aged 18 to 29 who had mild COVID-19 (a few samples of this study predate the infection). Cell type and time point are not known. The CDR3 spells CASSLLVGYGYTF. The CDR3 DNA reads TGTGCCAGCAGCTTATTGGTAGGGTATGGCTACACCTTC.